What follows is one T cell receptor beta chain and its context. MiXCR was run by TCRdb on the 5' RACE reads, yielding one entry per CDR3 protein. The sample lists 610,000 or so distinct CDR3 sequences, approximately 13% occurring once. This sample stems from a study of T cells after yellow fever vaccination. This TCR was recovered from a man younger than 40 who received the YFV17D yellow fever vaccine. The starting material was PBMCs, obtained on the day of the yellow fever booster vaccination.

The CDR3 sequence is CASSPAPGTGVNTIYF. CDR3 nucleotide sequence: TGTGCCAGCAGCCCAGCGCCCGGGACAGGGGTAAACACCATATATTTT. The chain is built from TRBV7-2 and TRBJ1-3; 10 bases agree with TRBD1. Trimming took 5 bases from V and 6 from J; bases not matched to a gene: 10. This CDR3 has 16 residues. Per the germline V gene, CDR1 is SGHTA and CDR2 is FQGNSA.